The 14 T cell receptor beta chains in this list originate from one sample, sequenced in a study of shared clonotypes between healthy human individuals. Sequencing was performed with immunoSEQ multiplex PCR; in TCRdb, only in-frame clones are kept and a portion is missing. The data contain around 88,000 clones, under 70% of them singletons. Sample: memory CD8+ T cells sorted from blood. Subset defined: CD45RO+ cells pooled with CCR7-negative TemRA cells. The origin of the receptors is a man under 40 in good health.

The chain recombines TRBV14 with TRBJ2-3; 8 bases align to TRBD2. V lost 1 base, J lost 7 bases, and 13 bases stayed unmatched. Germline V gene sequence: CDR1 SGHDN, CDR2 FVKESK. This CDR3 is built from 17 residues. This CDR3 is CASSQVFEAGVANTQYF. DNA of the CDR3: TGTGCCAGCAGCCAAGTTTTTGAAGCGGGAGTTGCAAATACGCAGTATTTT.

This clone was detected only a few times. The gene calls are TRBV4-1 and TRBJ1-1; 7 nucleotides line up with TRBD1. Germline trimming cut 4 bases from V and 1 base from J; bases unmatched to any gene: 6. The CDR3 loop spans 15 amino acids. Germline values: CDR1 MGHRA, CDR2 YSYEKL. The CDR3 loop reads CASSLSGTANTEAFF. The DNA for the CDR3 is TGCGCCAGCAGCCTATCCGGGACAGCGAACACTGAAGCTTTCTTT.

The gene calls are TRBV9 and TRBJ2-5; 11 bases match TRBD2. CDR3 length: 16 residues. The V and J ends lost 3 bases and 3 bases, in that order; junction bases with no gene match: 7. From germline, CDR1 is SGDLS and CDR2 YYNGEE. Here the CDR3 reads CASSAEGLAAKETQYF. The DNA of the CDR3 is TGTGCCAGCAGCGCGGAGGGACTAGCGGCTAAAGAGACCCAGTACTTC.

As concerns this clone: The junction shows a germline mismatch at one end, possibly a read error. The chain employs TRBV7-7 and TRBJ2-1; 7 bases map to TRBD2. Germline V lookup: CDR1 SSHAT, CDR2 FNYEAQ (reference sequence). The CDR3 spans 14 residues. CDR3 sequence (DNA): TGTGCTAGCAGCCTCTCCCCCAGCGGGGATGAGCAGTTCTTC. Translating it yields CASSLSPSGDEQFF. Based on the CDR3 plus reference TRBV7-7 and TRBJ2-1, the full variable domain is GAGVSQSPRYKVTKRGQDVTLRCDPISSHATLYWYQQALGQGPEFLTYFNYEAQPDKSGLPSDRFSAERPEGSISTLTIQRTEQRDSAMYRCASSLSPSGDEQFFGPGTRLTVL.

The chain recombines TRBV10-1 with TRBJ2-7, with D hard to call. Between the trimmed V and J ends, which lost 0 bases and 6 bases, there was a span of 6 bases. This CDR3 region has 12 residues. Germline V gene lookup returns CDR1 WNHNN and CDR2 SYGVQD (reference sequence). The CDR3 coding sequence is TGCGCCAGCAGTGAGTCGTGGGGCGAGCAGTACTTC. Its translation is CASSESWGEQYF.

This rearrangement joins TRBV7-4 to TRBJ2-7, with no clear D. V shed 4 bases and J shed 3 bases, with 7 bases lying between them. CDR3 length equals 12 residues. Germline loops: CDR1 SGHVT, CDR2 SQSDAQ. The DNA of the CDR3 is TGTGCCAGCAGCTATCCGGGCTACGAGCAGTACTTC. It yields the protein CASSYPGYEQYF.

This clone was seen many times. The CDR3 DNA sequence: TGTGCCAGCAGCCCCCCTAGCACAGATACGCAGTATTTT. It codes for CASSPPSTDTQYF. The J gene is TRBJ2-3, the V gene TRBV7-9; D remains unclear. Trimming left V 5 bases short and J 0 bases short, with 6 bases between. This CDR3 region has 13 residues. In germline, CDR1 is SEHNR, CDR2 FQNEAQ (reference sequence).

Comment on this clone: A single base separates this from a much larger clone, so it may be a read error. The chain carries TRBV9 and TRBJ2-7; 8 bases agree with TRBD2. The CDR3 has 13 residues. The trim removed 5 bases at V and 1 base at J, leaving 2 bases unmatched. CDR1 is SGDLS and CDR2 is YYNGEE in the germline V gene. The CDR3 DNA sequence: TGTGCCAGCAGTAGCGGGGATTCCTACGAGCAGTACTTC. Translated: CASSSGDSYEQYF.

The V gene is TRBV28, the J gene TRBJ2-7, with TRBD2 matching 7 bases. Trimming at V came to 2 bases and at J to 6 bases, leaving 13 bases not matched to a gene. The CDR3 covers 16 residues. CDR1 MDHEN and CDR2 SYDVKM come from the germline V gene. CDR3 in DNA: TGTGCCAGCAGTTTACCAGGACTAGATTGGGTGGGCGAGCAGTACTTC. Its protein product is CASSLPGLDWVGEQYF.

The table lists this clone with a count of one. The CDR3 sequence: CASGTLNTEAFF. The DNA for the CDR3 is TGTGCCAGTGGGACTCTGAACACTGAAGCTTTCTTT. The chain links TRBV25-1 to TRBJ1-1; possibly TRBD1 for D (5 bases). The CDR3 spans 12 residues. Looked up from germline, CDR1 is MGHDK and CDR2 is SYGVNS. Trimming cost V 9 bases and J 0 bases, with 8 bases left between them.

Concerning this clone: An end of the junction differs from the germline gene, which may be a read error. The chain combines TRBV2 with TRBJ2-7; D not resolved. Germline V gene sequence: CDR1 SNHLY, CDR2 FYNNEI. CDR3 size: 13 residues. The CDR3 DNA follows: TGTGCCAACAGTCTGTCCCCTGCCTACGAGCAGTACTTC. Amino acid sequence: CANSLSPAYEQYF.

The chain is built from TRBV7-9 and TRBJ2-1, with D possibly TRBD1 on 6 matching bases. The CDR3 has 14 residues. Germline CDR1 SEHNR, CDR2 FQNEAQ (reference sequence). The V end was cut by 1 base, the J end by 5 bases, with 9 bases between. This CDR3 reads CASSLVQGNNEQFF. CDR3 nucleotides: TGTGCCAGCAGCTTAGTACAGGGAAACAATGAGCAGTTCTTC.

The V gene is TRBV29-1, the J gene TRBJ1-1; tentative D call: TRBD1 (5 bases). This CDR3 comprises 14 residues. The germline gives CDR1 SQVTM, CDR2 ANQGSEA. Trimming shortened V by 7 bases and J by 4 bases, and 19 bases separated the two germline ends. This chain's CDR3 is CSALHWGAGTEAFF. Here the CDR3 DNA reads TGCAGCGCCTTGCACTGGGGCGCGGGCACTGAAGCTTTCTTT.

The rearrangement links TRBV4-3 to TRBJ2-7, with D tentatively TRBD2 (5 bases). V lost 1 base to trimming and J lost 4 bases, with 14 bases between them. The CDR3 runs 15 residues. Germline V gene sequence: CDR1 LGHNA, CDR2 YSLEER. CDR3 region: CASSQGTLRGYEQYF. The CDR3 region has the DNA TGCGCCAGCAGCCAAGGGACTCTCCGGGGTTACGAGCAGTACTTC.